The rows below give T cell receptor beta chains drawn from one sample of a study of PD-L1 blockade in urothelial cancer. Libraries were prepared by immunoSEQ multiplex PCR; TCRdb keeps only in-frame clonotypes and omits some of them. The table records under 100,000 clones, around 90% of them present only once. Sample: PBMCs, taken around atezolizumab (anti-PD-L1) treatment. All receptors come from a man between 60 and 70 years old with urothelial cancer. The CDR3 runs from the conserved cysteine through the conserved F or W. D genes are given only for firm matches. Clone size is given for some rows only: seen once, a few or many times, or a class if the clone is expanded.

CDR3: CARSSGETQYF
DNA: TGTGCCAGATCCTCAGGAGAGACCCAGTACTTC
J: TRBJ2-5
D: .
size: .
V: TRBV2

CDR3: CASSLAGLNTGELFF
DNA: TGTGCCAGCAGCCTTGCGGGGCTGAACACCGGGGAGCTGTTTTTT
J: TRBJ2-2
D: .
size: .
V: TRBV5-4

CDR3: CASSQPDRAEKLFF
DNA: TGTGCCAGCAGCCAACCGGACAGGGCAGAAAAACTGTTTTTT
J: TRBJ1-4
D: TRBD1
size: .
V: TRBV4-2

CDR3: CASSRGTGGLEETQYF
DNA: TGTGCCAGCTCGCGGGGGACGGGGGGGCTGGAAGAGACCCAGTACTTC
J: TRBJ2-5
D: TRBD2
size: .
V: TRBV19

CDR3: CASSQTRHLQETQYF
DNA: TGTGCCAGCAGTCAGACGAGACACCTCCAAGAGACCCAGTACTTC
J: TRBJ2-5
D: .
size: .
V: TRBV27

CDR3: CASSQEPTTATEAFF
DNA: TGTGCCAGCAGCCAAGAACCGACTACCGCCACTGAAGCTTTCTTT
J: TRBJ1-1
D: .
size: once
V: TRBV14

CDR3: CASSRGGDTVYEQYF
DNA: TGTGCCAGCAGTAGAGGGGGGGACACCGTCTACGAGCAGTACTTC
J: TRBJ2-7
D: .
size: .
V: TRBV2

CDR3: CASSKGQATYEQYF
DNA: TGTGCCAGTAGTAAAGGACAGGCGACCTACGAGCAGTACTTC
J: TRBJ2-7
D: TRBD1
size: .
V: TRBV19

CDR3: CASVGLGARETQYF
DNA: TGTGCCAGCGTAGGACTGGGGGCGCGAGAGACCCAGTACTTC
J: TRBJ2-5
D: .
size: .
V: TRBV28

CDR3: CASSLWTGAATNEKLFF
DNA: TGTGCCAGCAGTTTATGGACAGGGGCTGCAACTAATGAAAAACTGTTTTTT
J: TRBJ1-4
D: TRBD1
size: .
V: TRBV28

CDR3: CASSGTGQSNQPQHF
DNA: TGTGCCAGCAGTGGAACCGGACAAAGCAATCAGCCCCAGCATTTT
J: TRBJ1-5
D: .
size: .
V: TRBV6-5

CDR3: CASSRGQSNTGELFF
DNA: TGCGCCAGCAGCCGGGGACAGTCGAACACCGGGGAGCTGTTTTTT
J: TRBJ2-2
D: TRBD1
size: .
V: TRBV5-1

CDR3: CASSPPGSYEQYF
DNA: TGTGCCAGCAGCCCCCCCGGCTCCTACGAGCAGTACTTC
J: TRBJ2-7
D: .
size: .
V: TRBV9

CDR3: CASSQEMLSGGPGELFF
DNA: TGCGCCAGCAGCCAAGAAATGCTCTCGGGGGGGCCCGGGGAGCTGTTTTTT
J: TRBJ2-2
D: TRBD2
size: .
V: TRBV4-3

CDR3: CASSTEGARGQPQHF
DNA: TGTGCCAGTAGTACCGAGGGGGCGCGGGGTCAGCCCCAGCATTTT
J: TRBJ1-5
D: TRBD1
size: .
V: TRBV19

CDR3: CASIGLAGNPGELFF
DNA: TGTGCCAGTATCGGTCTAGCGGGAAATCCCGGGGAGCTGTTTTTT
J: TRBJ2-2
D: TRBD2
size: .
V: TRBV19

CDR3: CASSQPGTASEQFF
DNA: TGTGCCAGCAGTCAGCCCGGGACTGCGAGTGAGCAGTTCTTC
J: TRBJ2-1
D: .
size: once
V: TRBV28

CDR3: CASSQEAQAGGYTF
DNA: TGCGCCAGCAGCCAAGAGGCACAGGCGGGGGGCTACACCTTC
J: TRBJ1-2
D: .
size: .
V: TRBV4-3

CDR3: CASSDSVSSDTQYF
DNA: TGTGCCAGCAGTGACTCGGTTAGCAGTGATACGCAGTATTTT
J: TRBJ2-3
D: .
size: .
V: TRBV6-4

CDR3: CASSISGLRLETQYF
DNA: TGTGCCAGCAGCATAAGCGGGTTGCGGCTAGAGACCCAGTACTTC
J: TRBJ2-5
D: .
size: .
V: TRBV7-2

CDR3: CASSQAGQGIIGYTF
DNA: TGCGCCAGCAGCCAGGCGGGACAGGGTATAATTGGCTACACCTTC
J: TRBJ1-2
D: TRBD1
size: .
V: TRBV4-3

CDR3: CASSPERGYTEAFF
DNA: TGCGCCAGCAGCCCCGAGCGGGGCTATACTGAAGCTTTCTTT
J: TRBJ1-1
D: .
size: .
V: TRBV5-1

CDR3: CASSPQSSYEQYF
DNA: TGTGCCAGCAGCCCCCAGTCGTCCTACGAGCAGTACTTC
J: TRBJ2-7
D: .
size: .
V: TRBV28

CDR3: CASSLGTGIGANVLTF
DNA: TGTGCCAGCAGCTTGGGTACAGGGATAGGGGCCAACGTCCTGACTTTC
J: TRBJ2-6
D: .
size: .
V: TRBV5-4

CDR3: CASSQEQRSVFDNQPQHF
DNA: TGCGCCAGCAGCCAAGAACAGCGGAGCGTTTTTGACAATCAGCCCCAGCATTTT
J: TRBJ1-5
D: .
size: .
V: TRBV4-1

CDR3: CSVGQGANEKLFF
DNA: TGCAGCGTTGGCCAGGGGGCTAATGAAAAACTGTTTTTT
J: TRBJ1-4
D: TRBD1
size: .
V: TRBV29-1

CDR3: CASKETGVFGELFF
DNA: TGTGCCAGTAAGGAGACAGGCGTCTTCGGGGAGCTGTTTTTT
J: TRBJ2-2
D: .
size: .
V: TRBV19

CDR3: CAWSRAGFQETQYF
DNA: TGTGCCTGGAGTAGGGCGGGATTTCAAGAGACCCAGTACTTC
J: TRBJ2-5
D: .
size: .
V: TRBV30

CDR3: CASSIGGWEGAQPQHF
DNA: TGTGCCAGTAGTATAGGGGGATGGGAAGGGGCTCAGCCCCAGCATTTT
J: TRBJ1-5
D: .
size: .
V: TRBV19

CDR3: CASSFRTGGTGELFF
DNA: TGTGCCAGCAGCTTTCGGACAGGGGGGACCGGGGAGCTGTTTTTT
J: TRBJ2-2
D: TRBD1
size: .
V: TRBV11-3

CDR3: CASSLERGLGYTF
DNA: TGTGCCAGCAGCTTAGAGCGGGGCTTGGGCTACACCTTC
J: TRBJ1-2
D: .
size: .
V: TRBV7-2

CDR3: CASSQEMRGGWETQYF
DNA: TGTGCCAGCAGCCAAGAAATGCGGGGGGGCTGGGAGACCCAGTACTTC
J: TRBJ2-5
D: TRBD2
size: .
V: TRBV4-2

CDR3: CSLFSSRTGNEQFF
DNA: TGCAGCCTATTCTCCTCCAGGACGGGGAATGAGCAGTTCTTC
J: TRBJ2-1
D: .
size: .
V: TRBV29-1

CDR3: CASSGDREKAFF
DNA: TGTGCCAGCAGCGGGGACAGGGAAAAGGCTTTCTTT
J: TRBJ1-1
D: TRBD1
size: .
V: TRBV7-2

CDR3: CASSWEQGVSEAFF
DNA: TGTGCCAGCAGCTGGGAGCAGGGGGTCTCTGAAGCTTTCTTT
J: TRBJ1-1
D: TRBD1
size: .
V: TRBV5-5

CDR3: CASSLEVGLNNEQFF
DNA: TGTGCCAGCAGCTTAGAGGTGGGCCTAAACAATGAGCAGTTCTTC
J: TRBJ2-1
D: .
size: .
V: TRBV7-8

CDR3: CASSVQAGGPGEQYF
DNA: TGTGCCAGCAGCGTTCAAGCGGGAGGGCCGGGCGAGCAGTACTTC
J: TRBJ2-7
D: TRBD2
size: .
V: TRBV9

CDR3: CASSYRQSTNEKLFF
DNA: TGTGCCAGCAGTTACCGACAGTCAACTAATGAAAAACTGTTTTTT
J: TRBJ1-4
D: .
size: .
V: TRBV6-5

CDR3: CASSLGGPTSTDTQYF
DNA: TGTGCCAGCAGCTTGGGGGGGCCGACTAGCACAGATACGCAGTATTTT
J: TRBJ2-3
D: .
size: .
V: TRBV5-4

CDR3: CASNRGQRFEQYF
DNA: TGTGCCAGCAACAGGGGGCAAAGGTTCGAGCAGTACTTC
J: TRBJ2-7
D: TRBD1
size: .
V: TRBV6-5

CDR3: CASSLAPGGNEKLFF
DNA: TGTGCCAGCAGCTTAGCGCCAGGTGGGAATGAAAAACTGTTTTTT
J: TRBJ1-4
D: .
size: .
V: TRBV7-2

CDR3: CASNKSLFGEQYF
DNA: TGTGCCAGCAACAAAAGCCTTTTCGGGGAGCAGTACTTC
J: TRBJ2-7
D: .
size: .
V: TRBV6-5

CDR3: CASRRLAGKEDTQYF
DNA: TGTGCCAGCAGGCGACTAGCTGGGAAGGAGGATACGCAGTATTTT
J: TRBJ2-3
D: TRBD2
size: .
V: TRBV28

CDR3: CASSQGRGAMGGQETQYF
DNA: TGTGCCAGCAGCCAGGGGCGGGGGGCTATGGGAGGGCAAGAGACCCAGTACTTC
J: TRBJ2-5
D: TRBD2
size: .
V: TRBV7-6

CDR3: CASSPRGLDSYEQYF
DNA: TGTGCCAGCAGCCCTCGGGGACTAGACTCCTACGAGCAGTACTTC
J: TRBJ2-7
D: TRBD2
size: .
V: TRBV7-2

CDR3: CASSAPGSGGYNEQFF
DNA: TGTGCCAGCAGCGCCCCTGGGAGCGGGGGATACAATGAGCAGTTCTTC
J: TRBJ2-1
D: TRBD2
size: .
V: TRBV9

CDR3: CASSLGWAQPQHF
DNA: TGTGCCAGCAGCTTGGGGTGGGCCCAGCCCCAGCATTTT
J: TRBJ1-5
D: .
size: .
V: TRBV5-5

CDR3: CASSQDLAPDEQFF
DNA: TGCGCCAGCAGCCAAGATTTAGCCCCCGATGAGCAGTTCTTC
J: TRBJ2-1
D: .
size: .
V: TRBV4-3

CDR3: CASSKQASGGYEQYF
DNA: TGTGCCAGCAGCAAGCAGGCTAGCGGCGGCTACGAGCAGTACTTC
J: TRBJ2-7
D: TRBD2
size: .
V: TRBV5-6

CDR3: CASSLTAYNEQFF
DNA: TGTGCCAGCAGTCTAACAGCTTACAATGAGCAGTTCTTC
J: TRBJ2-1
D: .
size: .
V: TRBV7-8

CDR3: CASRDGRGRGLANYGYTF
DNA: TGTGCCAGCAGGGATGGGCGGGGCAGGGGGTTAGCTAACTATGGCTACACCTTC
J: TRBJ1-2
D: TRBD1
size: .
V: TRBV11-2

CDR3: CASSKATGVNQPQHF
DNA: TGTGCCAGCAGCAAAGCGACAGGGGTAAATCAGCCCCAGCATTTT
J: TRBJ1-5
D: TRBD1
size: .
V: TRBV5-6

CDR3: CASRYGGYGYTF
DNA: TGTGCCAGCAGATACGGGGGATATGGCTACACCTTC
J: TRBJ1-2
D: .
size: .
V: TRBV2

CDR3: CASSPPGGEETQYF
DNA: TGTGCCAGCAGCCCCCCAGGGGGCGAAGAGACCCAGTACTTC
J: TRBJ2-5
D: TRBD1
size: .
V: TRBV7-9

CDR3: CASSLVRLAGDSGETQYF
DNA: TGTGCCAGCAGCTTAGTACGGCTAGCGGGAGACTCCGGGGAGACCCAGTACTTC
J: TRBJ2-5
D: TRBD2
size: once
V: TRBV7-9

CDR3: CASSVGTKTDTQYF
DNA: TGTGCCAGCAGCGTCGGGACTAAAACAGATACGCAGTATTTT
J: TRBJ2-3
D: TRBD2
size: .
V: TRBV9

CDR3: CASSPIAGGYNEQFF
DNA: TGCGCCAGCAGCCCAATAGCGGGAGGTTACAATGAGCAGTTCTTC
J: TRBJ2-1
D: TRBD2
size: .
V: TRBV5-1

CDR3: CASSLVAAGGSLETQYF
DNA: TGTGCCAGCAGCTTAGTAGCGGCGGGAGGTTCTTTGGAGACCCAGTACTTC
J: TRBJ2-5
D: TRBD2
size: once
V: TRBV7-2

CDR3: CATSRAGQGAEAFF
DNA: TGTGCCACCAGCAGAGCCGGACAGGGTGCTGAAGCTTTCTTT
J: TRBJ1-1
D: TRBD1
size: .
V: TRBV15

CDR3: CAWSLQGLYGYTF
DNA: TGTGCCTGGAGCTTGCAGGGCCTCTATGGCTACACCTTC
J: TRBJ1-2
D: .
size: .
V: TRBV30